This paragraph reports one T cell receptor beta chain. This receptor's antigen is unknown. There are no base qualities to consult, and no much larger clone falls within one base. Enrolling through a virtual design, the prospective study's participants ranged in age from roughly 18 to 100 years and lived across around 25 United States geographic areas. In the prospective study, cohorts were assigned on the basis of participant-reported clinical history obtained from a screening survey and a study questionnaire. For ImmuneRACE Cohort 3, a participant was defined as recovered based on two consecutive negative NP/OP PCR tests, clearance by a healthcare professional, or resolution of symptoms. Mobile phlebotomists in the prospective study collected whole blood, serum and a nasopharyngeal or oropharyngeal swab from every participant. Additional blood draws and questionnaires over an approximately two-month period could optionally be provided by prospective study participants. Blood samples from the prospective study were shipped frozen or at room temperature prior to DNA extraction.

TCRbeta CDR3 regions were amplified from genomic DNA by means of the immunoSEQ Assay, a bias-controlled multiplex PCR. Processing in the source paper ran as follows. The number of nucleated cells in each sample was estimated by amplification of reference gene primers within the assay. To quantify the absolute abundance of each unique TCRbeta CDR3 rearrangement, sequence reads were collapsed and filtered. Productive Simpson clonality was computed per sample as the square root of Simpson's diversity index over productive rearrangements. TCRdb stores this immuneACCESS table with in-frame sequences only. Part of the clones is absent; in the studies checked, under half of the shortfall reflects unresolved V genes, and no reason is known for the rest. V and J calls and clone size are as listed in that table; D and trimming were resolved from the DNA. The sample records fewer than 400,000 clones, around nine tenths of which are singletons. The top ten clonotypes cover 5% to 5.5% of the sample.

This entry comes from a study of blood T cell repertoires in COVID-19 (dated by TCRdb to the early 2020s). In the study overall: Collaborator samples came from the United States, Italy and Spain and covered acute and convalescent phases of COVID-19. A freely available public database, intended as a resource for researchers studying the immune response to SARS-CoV-2, is where the repertoires were released. Nearly every sample came with metadata listing a de-identified subject ID, COVID-19 status, age in years and sex. The dataset comprised deeply sampled blood TCRbeta repertoires from subjects exposed to, actively infected with, or recovered from COVID-19. The samples were drawn from the first 160 participants of the ongoing ImmuneRACE study and from 1,254 subjects provided by 6 global collaborators. HLA class I and class II types, where available, came from metadata supplied by the sample provider rather than from assay-based typing. The prospective study material was composed of cDNA or gDNA derived from T cells, B-cell-depleted T cells, or PBMCs. Points the paper makes about the study in general: Clinical and demographic metadata were provided uncurated, with the amount varying by source and participant.

From cysteine to phenylalanine, the CDR3 is 14 amino acids long. CDR3 DNA is the only sequence kept; it has 42 bases, read in frame from the first base. The V end loses 7 bases and the J end loses 1 base, and a stretch of 11 bases separates them. The germline V gene (reference sequence) sets CDR1 to MNHEY and CDR2 to SMNVEV. The sequenced sample consisted of PBMCs or T cells enriched from blood (not recorded which). This TCR came from a man between 60 and 75 years old who had recovered from COVID-19. The chain uses TRBV27 and TRBJ2-1; 6 matching bases give a weak D call of TRBD1. CDR3 protein: CASTITGSYNEQFF. The DNA sequence is as follows: TGTGCCAGCACGATCACAGGGTCCTACAATGAGCAGTTCTTC.